The clone carrying this T cell receptor (beta chain) was observed many times. What it binds is not known. CDR1 is SEHNR, CDR2 FQNEAQ, per germline (reference sequence). Trimming cost V 0 bases and J 4 bases; bases outside gene matches: 1. The CDR3 spans 15 residues. TCRdb re-analysed the reads in MiXCR, keeping a single row per CDR3 protein. This sample has 150,000 to 180,000 distinct CDR3 sequences, with 23% found just once. The data are from a study of T cell repertoires in cytomegalovirus infection. General study points: The response measured ex vivo was dominated by TCR beta clonotypes (HLA-C-restricted and CMV-specific).

The sequence derives from a human donor in good health (CMV status not recorded). Some clones in this sample may be carry-over from other donors' samples. Sequencing was performed on PBMCs. The chain employs TRBV7-9 and TRBJ1-1, with 11 bases lining up with TRBD1. The CDR3 region has the DNA TGTGCCAGCAGCTTAGCGGGACAGGGGGGCACTGAAGCTTTCTTT. Translating it yields CASSLAGQGGTEAFF.